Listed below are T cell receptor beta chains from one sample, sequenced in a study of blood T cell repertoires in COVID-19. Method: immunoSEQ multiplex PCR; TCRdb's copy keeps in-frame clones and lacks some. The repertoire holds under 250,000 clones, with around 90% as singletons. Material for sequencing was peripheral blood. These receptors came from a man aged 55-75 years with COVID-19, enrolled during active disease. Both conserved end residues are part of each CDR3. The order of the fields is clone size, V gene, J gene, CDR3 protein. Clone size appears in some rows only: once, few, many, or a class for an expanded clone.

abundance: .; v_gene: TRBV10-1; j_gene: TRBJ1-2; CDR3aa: CASSESRGDRVGYTF
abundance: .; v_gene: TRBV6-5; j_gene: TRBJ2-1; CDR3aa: CASSLTSGPYNEQFF
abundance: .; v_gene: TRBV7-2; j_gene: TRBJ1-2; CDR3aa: CASSLAGAGNYGYTF
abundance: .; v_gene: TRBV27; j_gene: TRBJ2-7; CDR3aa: CASSRTGAYEQYF
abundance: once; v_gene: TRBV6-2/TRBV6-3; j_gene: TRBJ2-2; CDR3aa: CASSYGPGTSGGAVPGELFF
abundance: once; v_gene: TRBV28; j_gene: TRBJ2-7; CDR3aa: CASNITFIQEYGQYF
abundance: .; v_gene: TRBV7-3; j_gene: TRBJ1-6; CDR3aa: CASTPNRRGGGRSYNSPLHF
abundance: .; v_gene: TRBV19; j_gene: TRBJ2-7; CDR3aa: CASSKLRDRDYEQYF
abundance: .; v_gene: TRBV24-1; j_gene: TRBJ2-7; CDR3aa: CATSDGIQGLNF
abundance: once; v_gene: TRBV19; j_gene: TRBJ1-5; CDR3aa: CASSRDTVNQPQHF
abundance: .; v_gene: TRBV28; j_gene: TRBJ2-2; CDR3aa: CASSFDYPSGLYTGELFF
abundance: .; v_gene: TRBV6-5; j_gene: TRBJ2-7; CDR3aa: CASSSGTGTYEQYF
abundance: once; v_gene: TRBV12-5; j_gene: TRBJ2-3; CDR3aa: CASGPSAGDTDTQYF
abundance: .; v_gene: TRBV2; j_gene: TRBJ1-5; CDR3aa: CASSGAGYPNQPQHF
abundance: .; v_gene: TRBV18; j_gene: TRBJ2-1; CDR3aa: CASSRAGGPYNEQFF
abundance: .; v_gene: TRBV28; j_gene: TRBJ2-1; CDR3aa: CASSSPGQSYNEQFF
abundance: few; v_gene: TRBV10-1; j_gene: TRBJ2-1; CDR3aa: CASSENTPGLAGGPNEQFF
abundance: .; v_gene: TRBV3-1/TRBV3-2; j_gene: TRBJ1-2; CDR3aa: CASTPPATGAPYGYTF
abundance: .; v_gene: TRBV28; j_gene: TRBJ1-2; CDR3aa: CASSPGSGGANYGYTF
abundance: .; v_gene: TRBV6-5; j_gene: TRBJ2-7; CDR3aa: CASSYAGASSYEQYF
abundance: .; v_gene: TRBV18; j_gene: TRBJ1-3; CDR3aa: CASSPRRTVVSGNTIYF
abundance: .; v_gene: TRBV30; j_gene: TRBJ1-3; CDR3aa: CAFAGGIGNTIYF
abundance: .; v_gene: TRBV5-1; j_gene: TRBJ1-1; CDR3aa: CASSLSGTEAFF
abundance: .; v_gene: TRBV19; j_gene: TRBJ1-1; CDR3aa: CASSIGNRDTEAFF
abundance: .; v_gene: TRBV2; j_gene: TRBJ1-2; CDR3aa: CASSPSGTGNGYTF
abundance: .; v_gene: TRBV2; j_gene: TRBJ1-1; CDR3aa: CASSEFLGNSRAFF
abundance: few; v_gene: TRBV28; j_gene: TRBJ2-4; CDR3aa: CASSFLSGGRSAKNIQYF
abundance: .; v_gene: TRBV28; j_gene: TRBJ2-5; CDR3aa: CASSPRSGVGTQYF
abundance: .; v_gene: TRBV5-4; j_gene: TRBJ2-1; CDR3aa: CATRSGGGYNEQFF
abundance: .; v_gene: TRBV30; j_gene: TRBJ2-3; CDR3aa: CAWSVLSGGYTDTQYF
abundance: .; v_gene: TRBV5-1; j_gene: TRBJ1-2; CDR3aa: CASSLEPLANYGYTF
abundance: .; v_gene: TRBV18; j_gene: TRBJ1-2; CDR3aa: CASSRQGADYGYTF
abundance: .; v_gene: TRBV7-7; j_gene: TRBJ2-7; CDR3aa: CASTLYEQYF
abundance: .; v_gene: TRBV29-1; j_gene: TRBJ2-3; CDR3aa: CSFSDRARSTDTQYF
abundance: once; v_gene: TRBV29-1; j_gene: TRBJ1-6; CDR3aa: CSVRDRPENSPLHF
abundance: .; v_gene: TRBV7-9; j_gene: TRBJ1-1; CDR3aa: CASSLVGRGNTEAFF
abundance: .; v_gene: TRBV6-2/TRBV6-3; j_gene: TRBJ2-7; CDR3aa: CASSYGLSGGPYEQYF
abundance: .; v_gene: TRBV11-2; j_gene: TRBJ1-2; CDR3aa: CASSLWADYGYTF
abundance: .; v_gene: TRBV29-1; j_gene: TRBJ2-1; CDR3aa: CSVVVPRDEQFF
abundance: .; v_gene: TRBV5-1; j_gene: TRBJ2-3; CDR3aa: CASSLLASAADTQYF
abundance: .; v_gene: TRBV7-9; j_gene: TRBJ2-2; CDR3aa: CASSARGQLAGGSGELFF
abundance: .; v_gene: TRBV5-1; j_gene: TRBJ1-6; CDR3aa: CASSFHREQSPLHF
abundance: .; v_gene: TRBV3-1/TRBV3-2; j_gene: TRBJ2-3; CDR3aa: CASGGGVTDTQYF
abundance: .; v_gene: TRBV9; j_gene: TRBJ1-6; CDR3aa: CASSVAMVNSPLHF
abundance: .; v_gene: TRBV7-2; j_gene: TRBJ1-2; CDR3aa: CASSPSELGYTF
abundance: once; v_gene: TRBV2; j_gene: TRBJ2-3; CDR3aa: CASSGLAGGLDTQYF
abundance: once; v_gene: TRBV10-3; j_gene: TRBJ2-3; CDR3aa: CAIRPNSGGGTDTQYF
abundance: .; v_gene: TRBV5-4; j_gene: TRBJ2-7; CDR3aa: CASSLPQNYEQYF
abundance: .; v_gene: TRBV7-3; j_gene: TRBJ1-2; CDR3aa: CASSAPDRGGYGYTF
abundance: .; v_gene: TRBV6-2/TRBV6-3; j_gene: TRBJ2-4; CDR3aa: CASSADSGGRNIQYF
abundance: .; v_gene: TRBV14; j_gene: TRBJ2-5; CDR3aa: CASKRSTAPQETQYF
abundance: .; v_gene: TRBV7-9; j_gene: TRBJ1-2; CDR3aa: CASSPGQGVDYGYTF
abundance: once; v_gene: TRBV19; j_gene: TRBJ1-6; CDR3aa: CASSIVAGDNSPLHF
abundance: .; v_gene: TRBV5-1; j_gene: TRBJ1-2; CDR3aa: CASSLTGSPNYGYTF
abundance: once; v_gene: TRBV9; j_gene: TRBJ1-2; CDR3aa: CASSVAKGQGSGYTF
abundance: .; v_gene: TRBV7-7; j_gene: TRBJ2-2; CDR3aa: CASSLTGNSATGELFF